These T cell receptor beta chains were read from a single sample in a study of shared clonotypes between healthy human individuals. Profiling relied on immunoSEQ multiplex PCR, and the TCRdb table lists in-frame clones only, not all of them. The data hold about 510,000 clones, with approximately 79% observed a single time. Sequenced sample: PBMCs. These receptors all stem from a woman in her forties in good health. Some clones in this sample may be carry-over from other donors' samples. The CDR3 runs from the conserved cysteine through the conserved F or W. The order of the fields is J gene, clone size, V gene, D gene, CDR3 DNA, CDR3 protein. D genes are given only for firm matches. A row's size may be missing; if present it is once, few, many or a size class.

TRBJ1-1,many,TRBV10-2,NA,TGCGCCTCGGGGGAGGCGGACCGTCGGGGTCCTGAAGCTTTCTTT,CASGEADRRGPEAFF
TRBJ2-7,NA,TRBV7-9,NA,TGTGCCAGCAGCTTAAGGGGGAGACCCGTCTACGAGCAGTACTTC,CASSLRGRPVYEQYF
TRBJ2-3,NA,TRBV9,NA,NA,CASSVGEGAIQSF
TRBJ2-2,NA,TRBV7-2,TRBD2,TGTGCCAGCAGCTTAATCGATCTCGGGGACGGGAGGGCACCCGGGGAGCTGTTTTTT,CASSLIDLGDGRAPGELFF
TRBJ2-1,NA,TRBV18,NA,TGTGCCAGCTCACCCAGGGACAAGATTTACAATGAGCAGTTCTTC,CASSPRDKIYNEQFF
TRBJ2-3,NA,TRBV27,NA,TGTGCCAGCACCCCCTGGCCGATCTTGGGCACAGATACGCAGTATTTT,CASTPWPILGTDTQYF
TRBJ2-5,NA,TRBV9,TRBD2,TGTGCCAGCAGCTTAGGTGGGCGGACTAGCGGGGTTGTCCAAGAGACCCAGTACTTC,CASSLGGRTSGVVQETQYF
TRBJ2-1,NA,TRBV2,NA,TGTGCCAGCAGTTATTACGGAACCTACAATGAGCAGTTCTTC,CASSYYGTYNEQFF
TRBJ2-2,NA,TRBV28,TRBD2,TGTGCCAGCAGTTTTGCGGGAGACCTGACCGGGGAGCTGTTTTTT,CASSFAGDLTGELFF
TRBJ2-7,NA,TRBV5-6,NA,TGTGCCAGCAGCAAGAGCGTTCTTACCTACGAGCAGTACTTC,CASSKSVLTYEQYF
TRBJ2-3,NA,TRBV25-1,NA,TGTGCCAGCAGTGACCGACCGATCTCGGCGCAGTATTTT,CASSDRPISAQYF
TRBJ2-4,few,TRBV6-1,NA,TGTGCCAGCAGTGAACCGGTGGCCGCTGCCTTTGAAAACATTCAGTACTTC,CASSEPVAAAFENIQYF
TRBJ2-2,NA,TRBV7-3,NA,TGTGCCAGCAGCCCTCCCGGCTATGGGACTGTGGGAAGCACCGGGGAGCTGTTTTTT,CASSPPGYGTVGSTGELFF
TRBJ2-3,NA,TRBV10-3,NA,TGTGCCATCAGTGAAGGAAGGTCGACTAGCACAGATACGCAGTATTTT,CAISEGRSTSTDTQYF
TRBJ2-5,many,TRBV30,NA,TGTGCCTGGAGGGATTGGAGGGCTCGAGGGACCCAGTACTTC,CAWRDWRARGTQYF
TRBJ2-2,NA,TRBV30,NA,TGTGCCTGGAGGGAGGGGGCGGACACCGGGGAGCTGTTTTTT,CAWREGADTGELFF